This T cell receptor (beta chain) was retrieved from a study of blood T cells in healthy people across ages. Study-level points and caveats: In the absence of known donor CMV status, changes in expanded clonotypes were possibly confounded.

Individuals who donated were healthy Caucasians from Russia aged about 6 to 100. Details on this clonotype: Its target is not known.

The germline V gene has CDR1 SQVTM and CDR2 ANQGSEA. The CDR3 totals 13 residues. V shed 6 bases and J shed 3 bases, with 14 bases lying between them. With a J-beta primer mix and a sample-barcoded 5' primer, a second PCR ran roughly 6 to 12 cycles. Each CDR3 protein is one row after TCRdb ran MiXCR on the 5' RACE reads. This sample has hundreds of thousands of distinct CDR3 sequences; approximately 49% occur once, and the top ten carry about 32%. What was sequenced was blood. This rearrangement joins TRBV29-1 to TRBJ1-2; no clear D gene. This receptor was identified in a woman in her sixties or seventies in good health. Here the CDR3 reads CSVKSGIHYGYTF. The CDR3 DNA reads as TGCAGCGTCAAATCGGGGATCCACTATGGCTACACCTTC.